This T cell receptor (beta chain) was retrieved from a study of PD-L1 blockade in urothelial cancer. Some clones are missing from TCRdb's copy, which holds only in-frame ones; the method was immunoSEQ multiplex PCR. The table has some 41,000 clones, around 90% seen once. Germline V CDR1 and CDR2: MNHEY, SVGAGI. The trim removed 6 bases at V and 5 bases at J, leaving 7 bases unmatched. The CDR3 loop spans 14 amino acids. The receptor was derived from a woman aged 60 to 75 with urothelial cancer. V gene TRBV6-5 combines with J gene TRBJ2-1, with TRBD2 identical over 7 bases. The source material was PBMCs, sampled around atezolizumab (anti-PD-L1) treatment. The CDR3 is CASSPIGTNNEQFF. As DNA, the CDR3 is TGTGCCAGCAGCCCCATCGGGACTAACAATGAGCAGTTCTTC.